A single sample is the source of the 19 T cell receptor beta chains below, sequenced in a study of Graves' ophthalmopathy and Graves' hyperthyroidism. Researchers took RNA transcripts and amplified TCR beta CDR3 regions from them. RT-PCR in the first round used HTBI primers; a second-round multiplex PCR followed. TCRdb itself ran the multiplex PCR reads through MiXCR, one entry per CDR3 protein. The sample has 350,000 to 400,000 distinct CDR3 sequences; 15% to 20% are singletons. The source material was peripheral blood. Receptor source: a woman between 18 and 29 years old with Graves' ophthalmopathy.

This clonotype was counted at least ten times. This rearrangement joins TRBV28 to TRBJ1-5; D is possibly TRBD1 (6 bases). Trimming removed 0 bases at V and 5 bases at J, with 14 bases between. Germline V lookup: CDR1 MDHEN, CDR2 SYDVKM. The CDR3 is 16 residues long. The CDR3 sequence: CASSLWSGVVDQPQHF. DNA of the CDR3: TGTGCCAGCAGTTTATGGTCAGGGGTAGTCGATCAGCCCCAGCATTTT.

In its sample, this clonotype was seen many times. This may come from a read error, since a much larger clone is one base off. The chain uses TRBV12-3 or TRBV12-4 and TRBJ1-1, with D possibly being TRBD1 (6 bases). The CDR3 runs 13 residues. CDR3: CASRGQMNTGAFF. The CDR3 DNA sequence: TGTGCCAGCAGAGGACAGATGAACACTGGAGCTTTCTTT.

This clonotype was observed at least ten times. The chain combines TRBV6-1 with TRBJ1-3; D remains ambiguous. Germline lookup yields CDR1 MNHNS and CDR2 SASEGT. The ends were cut back, 4 bases at V and 4 bases at J, with 17 bases in the middle. The CDR3 spans 16 residues. The CDR3 region is CASSAPASGSGNTIYF. CDR3 nucleotides: TGTGCCAGCAGTGCCCCAGCGTCGGGGTCCGGAAACACCATATATTTT.

The rearrangement uses TRBV12-3 or TRBV12-4 and TRBJ2-4, with 14 nucleotides matching TRBD2. V shed 5 bases and J 8 bases; nucleotides not matched to a gene: 8. This CDR3 region has 16 residues. In nucleotides, the CDR3 is TGTGCCAGCAGTCCGTACGGGACTAGCGGGAGTGACATTCAGTACTTC. It is translated as CASSPYGTSGSDIQYF.

This clonotype was detected once. This sequence joins TRBV12-3 or TRBV12-4 and TRBJ2-2, with D possibly being TRBD2 (6 bases). V gave up 6 bases and J gave up 3 bases, with 20 bases separating them. The CDR3 runs 17 residues. CDR3 residues: CASRALVEGGDTGELFF. CDR3 nucleotides: TGTGCCAGCAGGGCCCTAGTGGAGGGTGGGGACACCGGGGAGCTGTTTTTT.

The table lists this clonotype with many counts. This chain joins TRBV11-1 and TRBJ1-1; D remains ambiguous. This CDR3 region has 17 residues. Between the trimmed V and J ends, which lost 5 bases and 4 bases, there was a span of 23 bases. Germline loops: CDR1 SGHAT, CDR2 FQDESV (reference sequence). DNA for the CDR3: TGTGCCAGCAGCCCGATTGGGGAGGCCCTTCCGTCCACTGAAGCTTTCTTT. Its protein is CASSPIGEALPSTEAFF. The whole variable domain, filled in from reference TRBV11-1 and TRBJ1-1, reads EAEVAQSPRYKITEKSQAVAFWCDPISGHATLYWYRQILGQGPELLVQFQDESVVDDSQLPKDRFSAERLKGVDSTLKIQPAELGDSAMYLCASSPIGEALPSTEAFFGQGTRLTVV.

This clonotype occurred many times. CDR3 DNA: TGTGCCAGTTCGGACAGTAGCGATTTATATGGCTACACCTTC. Its translation: CASSDSSDLYGYTF. This sequence joins TRBV7-9 and TRBJ1-2; tentative D call: TRBD1 (6 bases). The ends were cut back, 9 bases at V and 5 bases at J, with 19 bases in the middle. Germline CDR1 reads SEHNR; CDR2 reads FQNEAQ (reference sequence). CDR3 length equals 14 residues.

The chain links TRBV6-5 to TRBJ1-1, with 7 bases identical to TRBD1. V was clipped by 4 bases and J by 4 bases; unmatched bases: 15. Germline V gene lookup returns CDR1 MNHEY and CDR2 SVGAGI. The CDR3 extends over 17 amino acids. Here the CDR3 reads CASSFYNRGKRSTEAFF. As DNA, the CDR3 is TGTGCCAGCAGTTTCTACAACAGGGGTAAACGTAGCACTGAAGCTTTCTTT.

This clonotype was counted at least ten times. The chain has TRBV6-2 or TRBV6-3 and TRBJ1-1, with a possible D match to TRBD1 (6 bases). Germline assignment: CDR1 MNHEY and CDR2 SVGEGT. Between the trimmed V and J ends, which lost 8 bases and 1 base, there was a span of 23 bases. This CDR3 has 17 amino acids. The CDR3 protein is CASRPGEDRQTNTEAFF. As DNA, the CDR3 is TGTGCCAGCCGCCCAGGGGAGGACAGACAGACGAACACTGAAGCTTTCTTT.

This clonotype was counted ten times or more. This chain connects TRBV6-1 to TRBJ1-2; TRBD1 aligns across 7 bases. J gave up 2 bases and V 4 bases, and 7 bases lay outside the gene matches. The CDR3 runs to 15 residues. Per germline, CDR1 MNHNS and CDR2 SASEGT. The CDR3 coding sequence is TGTGCCAGCAGTGGGGGAGACAGGGCCAACTATGGCTACACCTTC. Amino acid sequence: CASSGGDRANYGYTF.

This clonotype has at least ten counts. The chain couples TRBV28 to TRBJ2-7; 7 nucleotides line up with TRBD1. J gave up 0 bases and V 3 bases, and 8 bases lay outside the gene matches. Germline CDR1 reads MDHEN; CDR2 reads SYDVKM. The length of the CDR3 is 16 residues. The CDR3 coding sequence is TGTGCCAGCAGTTTGATTGATGACAGGGACTCCTACGAGCAGTACTTC. Its protein is CASSLIDDRDSYEQYF.

This clonotype turned up a few times. This rearrangement joins TRBV6-5 to TRBJ1-5, with 8 bases lining up with TRBD1. The CDR3 spans 15 residues. From germline, CDR1 is MNHEY and CDR2 SVGAGI. Unmatched junction bases numbered 11, after V lost 7 bases and J lost 6 bases. The CDR3 is CASTSEDRGLQPQHF. CDR3 sequence (DNA): TGTGCCAGCACTTCCGAAGACAGGGGTCTTCAGCCCCAGCATTTT.

This clonotype was picked up many times. The chain is built from TRBV7-2 and TRBJ2-2; 8 nucleotides agree with TRBD2. Germline V gives CDR1 SGHTA, CDR2 FQGNSA. V lost 1 base and J lost 10; bases outside the gene matches: 8. CDR3 size: 15 residues. CDR3 in amino acids: CASSLVSGRREELFF. The CDR3 nucleotides read TGTGCCAGCAGCTTAGTGAGCGGGAGAAGGGAGGAGCTGTTTTTT.

The chain's CDR3 is CASSSWSRTGAAEAFF. The CDR3 DNA reads as TGTGCCAGCAGCTCGTGGAGTCGGACAGGGGCAGCTGAAGCTTTCTTT. The chain couples TRBV5-4 to TRBJ1-1, with 9 bases aligning to TRBD1. Germline V gene lookup returns CDR1 SGHNT and CDR2 YYREEE (reference sequence). Trimming took 3 bases from V and 6 from J; bases not matched to a gene: 12. The CDR3 length is 16 residues. Using reference TRBV5-4 and TRBJ1-1 for the parts outside the CDR3, the full variable domain is ETGVTQSPTHLIKTRGQQVTLRCSSQSGHNTVSWYQQALGQGPQFIFQYYREEENGRGNFPPRFSGLQFPNYSSELNVNALELDDSALYLCASSSWSRTGAAEAFFGQGTRLTVV.

This clonotype was counted at least ten times. The chain couples TRBV6-5 to TRBJ2-7; 10 bases fit TRBD2. Germline V gene sequence: CDR1 MNHEY, CDR2 SVGAGI. The CDR3 is 17 residues long. J lost 0 bases, V lost 1 base, and 6 bases had no gene match. CDR3: CASSYLLAGGPSYEQYF. For the CDR3, the DNA is TGTGCCAGCAGTTACTTGTTAGCGGGAGGACCCTCCTACGAGCAGTACTTC.

V is TRBV12-3 or TRBV12-4 and J is TRBJ2-5; 10 nucleotides line up with TRBD1. The CDR3 runs to 13 residues. Germline trimming cut 7 bases from V and 5 bases from J; bases unmatched to any gene: 4. The CDR3 loop reads CASKTGGWETQYF. The CDR3 DNA sequence: TGTGCCAGCAAGACAGGGGGCTGGGAGACCCAGTACTTC.

This clonotype was counted at least ten times. V usage is TRBV28 and J usage is TRBJ1-5; no clear D gene. The CDR3 has 13 amino acids. Deletions cut 3 bases from V and 7 bases from J, with 10 bases between. The V gene's germline CDR1 is MDHEN and CDR2 SYDVKM. CDR3 in DNA: TGTGCCAGCAGTTTGGACCCCTGGCAGCCCCAGCATTTT. Residues: CASSLDPWQPQHF.

This clonotype was detected many times. It may be a read error: a sequence one base away is much more abundant. The gene calls are TRBV6-2 or TRBV6-3 and TRBJ2-7; D remains unclear. The length of the CDR3 is 15 residues. Germline loops: CDR1 MNHEY, CDR2 SVGEGT. The chain's CDR3 is CASGYPPSVAYEQYF. CDR3 in DNA: TGTGCCAGCGGTTACCCCCCGAGCGTAGCCTACGAGCAGTACTTC.

This clonotype was counted between two and nine times. The genes are TRBV6-2 or TRBV6-3 and TRBJ1-5; D gene unclear. The germline CDR1 and CDR2 sequences are MNHEY and SVGEGT. The CDR3 totals 15 residues. V shed 6 bases and J shed 5 bases, with 17 bases lying between them. In DNA, the CDR3 is TGTGCCAGCAGCCCGGGCGTCACCGATGATCAGCCCCAGCATTTT. It is translated as CASSPGVTDDQPQHF.